Described below is a single T cell receptor beta chain sequence and its context. Antigen specificity is unknown. Germline-derived CDR1 and CDR2 are MGHRA and YSYEKL. Trimming left V 4 bases short and J 2 bases short, with 14 bases between. The CDR3 has 15 amino acids. Peripheral blood CD8+ and CD4+ T cells were profiled by TCR beta sequencing. Included as multiple sclerosis controls were treatment-naive patients who had stable or active relapsing-remitting disease. Through negative isolation, CD4+ and CD8+ T cells were obtained, while TEMRA cells were enriched using FACS. RNA totalling about 0.45 to 1 ug underwent reverse transcription with random hexamers. TCRdb redid the calling of the immunoSEQ multiplex PCR reads with MiXCR, one entry per CDR3 protein. This table holds about 70,000 distinct CDR3 sequences, 96% found once. This entry comes from a study of CD8 T cells in Susac syndrome. Study-level results: An acknowledgment was made by the study that its TCR sequencing and HLA analysis involved relatively few individuals.

The sample comprised CD4+ T cells from PBMCs. The TCR sequence derives from a human donor with multiple sclerosis. The chain joins TRBV4-1 to TRBJ2-5; D tentatively reads TRBD1 or TRBD2 (5 bases each). The CDR3 bases are TGCGCCAGCAGCCTCCGAGGAGAGGGGCAAGAGACCCAGTACTTC. This translates into CASSLRGEGQETQYF.